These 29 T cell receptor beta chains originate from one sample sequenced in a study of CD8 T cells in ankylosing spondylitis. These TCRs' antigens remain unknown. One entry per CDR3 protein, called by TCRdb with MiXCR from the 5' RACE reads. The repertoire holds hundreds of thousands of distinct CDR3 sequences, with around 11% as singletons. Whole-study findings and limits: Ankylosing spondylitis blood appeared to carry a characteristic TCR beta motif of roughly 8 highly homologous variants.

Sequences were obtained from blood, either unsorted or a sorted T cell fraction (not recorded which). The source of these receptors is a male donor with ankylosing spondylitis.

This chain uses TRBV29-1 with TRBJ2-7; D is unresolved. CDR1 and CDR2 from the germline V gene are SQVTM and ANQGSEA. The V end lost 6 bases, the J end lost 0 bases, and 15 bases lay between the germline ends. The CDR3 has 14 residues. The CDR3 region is CSVFPGESSYEQYF. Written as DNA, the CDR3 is TGCAGCGTCTTTCCAGGCGAGAGCTCCTACGAGCAGTACTTC.

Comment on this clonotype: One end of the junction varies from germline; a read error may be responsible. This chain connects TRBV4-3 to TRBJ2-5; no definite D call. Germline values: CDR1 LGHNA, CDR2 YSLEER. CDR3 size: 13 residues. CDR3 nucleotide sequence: TGCGCCAGCGGCCAAAGGTCAGAAGAGACCCAGTACTTC. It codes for CASGQRSEETQYF.

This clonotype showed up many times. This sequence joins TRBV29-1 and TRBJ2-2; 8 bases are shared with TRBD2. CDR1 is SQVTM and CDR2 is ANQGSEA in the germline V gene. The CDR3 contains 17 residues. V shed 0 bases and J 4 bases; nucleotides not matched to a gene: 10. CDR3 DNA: TGCAGCGTTGAAGATCAGTTGGGGGCGGGGGGCACCGGGGAGCTGTTTTTT. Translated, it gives CSVEDQLGAGGTGELFF.

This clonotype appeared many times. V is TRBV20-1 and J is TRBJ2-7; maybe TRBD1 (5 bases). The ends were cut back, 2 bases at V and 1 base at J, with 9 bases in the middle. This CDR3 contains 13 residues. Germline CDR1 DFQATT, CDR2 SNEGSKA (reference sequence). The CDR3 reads CSARRRGSYEQYF. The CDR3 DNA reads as TGCAGTGCTAGACGAAGGGGTTCCTACGAGCAGTACTTC.

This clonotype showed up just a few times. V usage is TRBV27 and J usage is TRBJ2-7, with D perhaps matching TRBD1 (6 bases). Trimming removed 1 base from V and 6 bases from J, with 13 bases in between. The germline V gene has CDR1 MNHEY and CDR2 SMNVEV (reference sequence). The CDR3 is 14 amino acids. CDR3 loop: CASSLLQGVGEQYF. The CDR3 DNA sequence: TGTGCCAGCAGTTTATTACAGGGAGTGGGCGAGCAGTACTTC.

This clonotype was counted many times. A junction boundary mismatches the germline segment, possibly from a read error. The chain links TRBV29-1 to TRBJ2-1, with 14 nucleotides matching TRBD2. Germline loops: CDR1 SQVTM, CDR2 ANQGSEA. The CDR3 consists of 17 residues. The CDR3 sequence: CSVEGLAGGSLVDEQFF. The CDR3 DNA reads TGCAGCGTCGAAGGACTAGCGGGGGGCTCTCTTGTCGATGAGCAGTTCTTC.

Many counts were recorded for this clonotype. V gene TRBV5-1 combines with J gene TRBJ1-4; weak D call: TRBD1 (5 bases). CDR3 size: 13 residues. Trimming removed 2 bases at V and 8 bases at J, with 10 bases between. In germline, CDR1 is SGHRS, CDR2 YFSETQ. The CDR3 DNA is TGCGCCAGCAGCTTCGGGACGGAGGAAAAACTGTTTTTT. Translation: CASSFGTEEKLFF. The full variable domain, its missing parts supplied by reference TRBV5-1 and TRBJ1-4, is KAGVTQTPRYLIKTRGQQVTLSCSPISGHRSVSWYQQTPGQGLQFLFEYFSETQRNKGNFPGRFSGRQFSNSRSEMNVSTLELGDSALYLCASSFGTEEKLFFGSGTQLSVL.

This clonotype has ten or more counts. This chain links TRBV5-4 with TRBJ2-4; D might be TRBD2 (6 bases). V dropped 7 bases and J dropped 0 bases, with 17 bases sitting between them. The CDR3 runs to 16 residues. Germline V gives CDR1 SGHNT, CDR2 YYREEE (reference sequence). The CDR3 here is CASAGTGDLAKNIQYF. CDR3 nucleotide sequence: TGTGCCAGCGCGGGAACAGGCGATCTAGCCAAAAACATTCAGTACTTC.

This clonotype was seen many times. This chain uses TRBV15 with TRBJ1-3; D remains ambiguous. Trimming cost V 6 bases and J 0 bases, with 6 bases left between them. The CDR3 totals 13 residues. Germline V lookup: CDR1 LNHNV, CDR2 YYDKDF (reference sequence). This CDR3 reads CATSRSSGNTIYF. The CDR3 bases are TGTGCCACCAGTAGGAGCTCTGGAAACACCATATATTTT.

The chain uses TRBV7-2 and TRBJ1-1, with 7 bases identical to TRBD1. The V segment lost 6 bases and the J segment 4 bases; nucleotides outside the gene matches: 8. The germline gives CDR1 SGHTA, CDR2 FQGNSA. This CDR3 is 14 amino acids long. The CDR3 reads CASRKGALGTEAFF. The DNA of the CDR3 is TGTGCCAGCAGAAAGGGGGCGCTGGGCACTGAAGCTTTCTTT.

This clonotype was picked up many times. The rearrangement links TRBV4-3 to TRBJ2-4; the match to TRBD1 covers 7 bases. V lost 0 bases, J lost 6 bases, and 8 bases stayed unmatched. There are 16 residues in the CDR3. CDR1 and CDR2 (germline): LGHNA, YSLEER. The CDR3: CASSQDLTGAGNIQYF. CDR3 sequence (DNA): TGCGCCAGCAGCCAAGATTTAACAGGGGCGGGAAACATTCAGTACTTC.

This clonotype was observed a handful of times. DNA of the CDR3: TGTGCCAGCAGCCCCGACATCGCAACTAATGAAAAACTGTTTTTT. Amino acids: CASSPDIATNEKLFF. The chain employs TRBV6-1 and TRBJ1-4; D remains unclear. CDR1 MNHNS and CDR2 SASEGT come from the germline V gene. V was clipped by 6 bases and J by 0 bases, with 11 bases between them. CDR3 size: 15 residues.

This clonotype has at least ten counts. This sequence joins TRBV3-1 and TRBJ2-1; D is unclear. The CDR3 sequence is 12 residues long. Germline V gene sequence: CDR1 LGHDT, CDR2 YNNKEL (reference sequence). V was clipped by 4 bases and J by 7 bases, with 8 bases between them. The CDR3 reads CASSLLGNEQFF. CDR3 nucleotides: TGTGCCAGCAGCCTTCTAGGGAATGAGCAGTTCTTC.

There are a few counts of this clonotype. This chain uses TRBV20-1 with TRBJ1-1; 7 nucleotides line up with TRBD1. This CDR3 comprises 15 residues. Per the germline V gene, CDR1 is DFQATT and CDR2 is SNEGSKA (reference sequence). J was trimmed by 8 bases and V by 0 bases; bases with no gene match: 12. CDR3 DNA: TGCAGTGCTAGAGATCAGACGGGTGGGACAGTAGAAGCTTTCTTT. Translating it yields CSARDQTGGTVEAFF.

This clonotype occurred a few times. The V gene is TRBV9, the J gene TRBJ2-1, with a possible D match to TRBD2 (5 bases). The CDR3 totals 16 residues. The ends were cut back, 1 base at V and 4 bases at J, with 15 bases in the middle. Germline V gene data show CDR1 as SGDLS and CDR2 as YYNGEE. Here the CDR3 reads CASSVRSWEKYNEQFF. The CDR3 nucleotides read TGTGCCAGCAGCGTACGTTCGTGGGAGAAATACAATGAGCAGTTCTTC.

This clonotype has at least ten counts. The CDR3 spells CASSLDEKLFF. The CDR3 DNA follows: TGTGCCAGCAGTTTGGATGAAAAACTGTTTTTT. The chain carries TRBV12-3 or TRBV12-4 and TRBJ1-4; the D is unclear. V shed 3 bases and J shed 6 bases, with 2 bases lying between them. The CDR3 has 11 residues.

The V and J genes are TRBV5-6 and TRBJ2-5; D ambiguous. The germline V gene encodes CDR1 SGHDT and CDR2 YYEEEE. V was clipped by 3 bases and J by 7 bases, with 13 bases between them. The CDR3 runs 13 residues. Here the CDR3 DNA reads TGTGCCAGCAGCTCCACTCCCGTGGGGACCCAGTACTTC. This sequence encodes CASSSTPVGTQYF. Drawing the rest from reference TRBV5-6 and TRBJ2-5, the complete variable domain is DAGVTQSPTHLIKTRGQQVTLRCSPKSGHDTVSWYQQALGQGPQFIFQYYEEEERQRGNFPDRFSGHQFPNYSSELNVNALLLGDSALYLCASSSTPVGTQYFGPGTRLLVL.

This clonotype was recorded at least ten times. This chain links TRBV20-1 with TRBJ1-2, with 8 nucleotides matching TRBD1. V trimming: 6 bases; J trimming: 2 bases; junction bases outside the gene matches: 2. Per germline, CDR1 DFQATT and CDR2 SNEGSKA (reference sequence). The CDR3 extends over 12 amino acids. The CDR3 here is CSARQGNYGYTF. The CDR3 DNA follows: TGCAGTGCAAGACAGGGGAACTATGGCTACACCTTC.

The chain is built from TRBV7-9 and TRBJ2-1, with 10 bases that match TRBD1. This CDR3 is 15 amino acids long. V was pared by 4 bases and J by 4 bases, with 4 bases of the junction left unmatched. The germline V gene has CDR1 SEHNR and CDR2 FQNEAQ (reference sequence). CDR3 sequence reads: CASSSWDRGYNEQFF. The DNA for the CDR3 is TGTGCCAGCAGCTCCTGGGACAGGGGATACAATGAGCAGTTCTTC.

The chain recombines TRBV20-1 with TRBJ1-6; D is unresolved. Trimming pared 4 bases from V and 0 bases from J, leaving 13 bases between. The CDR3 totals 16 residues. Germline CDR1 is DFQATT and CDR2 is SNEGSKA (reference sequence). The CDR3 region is CSATGRKSSYNSPLHF. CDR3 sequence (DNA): TGCAGTGCTACCGGGAGGAAGAGCTCCTATAATTCACCCCTCCACTTT.

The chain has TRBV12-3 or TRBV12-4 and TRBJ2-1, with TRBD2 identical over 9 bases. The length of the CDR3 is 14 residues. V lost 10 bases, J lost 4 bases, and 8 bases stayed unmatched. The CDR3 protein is CATLSSGGYNEQFF. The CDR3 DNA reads TGTGCCACACTAAGTAGCGGGGGTTACAATGAGCAGTTCTTC.

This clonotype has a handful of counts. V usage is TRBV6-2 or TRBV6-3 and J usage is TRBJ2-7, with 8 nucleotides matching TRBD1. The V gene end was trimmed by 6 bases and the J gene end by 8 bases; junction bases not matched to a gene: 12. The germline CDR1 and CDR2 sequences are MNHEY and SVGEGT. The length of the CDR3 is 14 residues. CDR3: CASSRESPGGKQYF. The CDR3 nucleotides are TGTGCCAGCAGCAGAGAAAGCCCAGGGGGCAAGCAGTACTTC.

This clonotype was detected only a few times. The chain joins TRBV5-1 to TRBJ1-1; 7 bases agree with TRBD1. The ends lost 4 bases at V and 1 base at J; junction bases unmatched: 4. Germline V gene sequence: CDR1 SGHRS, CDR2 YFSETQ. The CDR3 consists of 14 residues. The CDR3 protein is CASSTGQQNTEAFF. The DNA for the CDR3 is TGCGCCAGCAGCACGGGACAGCAGAACACTGAAGCTTTCTTT.

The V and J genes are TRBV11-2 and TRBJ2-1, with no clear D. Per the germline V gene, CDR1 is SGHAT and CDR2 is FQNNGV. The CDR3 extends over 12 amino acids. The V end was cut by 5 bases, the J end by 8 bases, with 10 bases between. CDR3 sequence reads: CASSLPTDEQFF. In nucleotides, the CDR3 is TGTGCCAGCAGCCTACCGACCGATGAGCAGTTCTTC.

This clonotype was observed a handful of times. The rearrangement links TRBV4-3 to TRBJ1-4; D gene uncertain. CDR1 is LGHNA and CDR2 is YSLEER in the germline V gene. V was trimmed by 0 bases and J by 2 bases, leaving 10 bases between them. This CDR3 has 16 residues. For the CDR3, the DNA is TGCGCCAGCAGCCAAGAAACCACACCGACTAATGAAAAACTGTTTTTT. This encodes CASSQETTPTNEKLFF.

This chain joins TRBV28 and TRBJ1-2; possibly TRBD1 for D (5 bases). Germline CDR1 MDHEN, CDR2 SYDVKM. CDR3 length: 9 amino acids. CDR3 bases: TGTGCGACCAGGGATGGCTACACCTTC. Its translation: CATRDGYTF.

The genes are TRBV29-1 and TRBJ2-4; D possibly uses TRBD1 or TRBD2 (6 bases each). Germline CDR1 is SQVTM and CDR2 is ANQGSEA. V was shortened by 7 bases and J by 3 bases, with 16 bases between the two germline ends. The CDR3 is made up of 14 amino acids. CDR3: CSAVRGVGKNIQYF. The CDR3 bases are TGCAGCGCTGTAAGGGGGGTCGGCAAAAACATTCAGTACTTC.

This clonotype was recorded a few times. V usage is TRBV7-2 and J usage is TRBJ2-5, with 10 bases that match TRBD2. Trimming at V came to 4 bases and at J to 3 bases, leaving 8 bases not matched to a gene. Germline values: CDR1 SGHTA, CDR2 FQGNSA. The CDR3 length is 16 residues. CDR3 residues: CASSSSFLAGEETQYF. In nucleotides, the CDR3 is TGTGCCAGCAGCTCATCCTTTCTAGCGGGAGAAGAGACCCAGTACTTC.

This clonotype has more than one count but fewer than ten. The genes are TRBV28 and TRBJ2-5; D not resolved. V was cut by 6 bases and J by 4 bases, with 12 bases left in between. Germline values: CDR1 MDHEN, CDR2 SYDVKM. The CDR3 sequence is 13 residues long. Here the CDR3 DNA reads TGTGCCAGCAGCACCTGGGTCGTAGAGACCCAGTACTTC. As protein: CASSTWVVETQYF.